This T cell receptor (beta chain) stems from a study of identical twins. This CDR3 spans 15 amino acids. Germline V gene data show CDR1 as SGDLS and CDR2 as YYNGEE. TCRdb recomputed calls from the 5' RACE reads with MiXCR, one row per CDR3 protein. The table records 1.5 million to 2 million distinct CDR3 sequences, more than 30% of them present only once. Study-level findings and limits: Out-of-frame alpha sequences shared by twins showed excess low generation probability.

Of note for this clonotype: The antigen is unknown.

The sample consisted of cord blood. This sequence joins TRBV9 and TRBJ2-4; weak D call: TRBD1 (5 bases). The J call could be wrong; TRBJ2-5 is a better fit for the DNA end. The clonotype was recovered from a newborn girl in good health. For the CDR3, the DNA is TGTGCCAGCAGCGTAGAGTCCAGGGTGGAAGAGACCCAGTACTTC. Translation gives CASSVESRVEETQYF.